One and the same sample provided the 11 T cell receptor beta chains below, sequenced in a study of early T cells in non-severe SARS-CoV-2 infection. TCRdb independently ran MiXCR on the 5' RACE reads; one entry per CDR3 protein. The repertoire holds roughly 64,000 distinct CDR3 sequences, with approximately 14% as singletons. Source material: whole blood. These receptors were taken from an adult who was a healthcare worker with PCR-confirmed SARS-CoV-2 infection or an uninfected control (not recorded which).

This clonotype was picked up a small number of times. The chain employs TRBV5-6 and TRBJ2-2; 8 nucleotides agree with TRBD1. Per germline, CDR1 SGHDT and CDR2 YYEEEE. The CDR3 extends over 15 amino acids. The J segment lost 7 bases and the V segment lost 1 base, leaving 6 bases of the junction unmatched. CDR3 sequence (DNA): TGTGCCAGCAGCTTGTGGCAGGGGGCGATCGGGGAGCTGTTTTTT. This translates into CASSLWQGAIGELFF.

V is TRBV11-3 and J is TRBJ2-2; the D is unclear. The CDR3 is made up of 13 amino acids. The germline V gene encodes CDR1 SGHNT and CDR2 YENEEA. V lost 8 bases, J lost 4 bases, and 11 bases lay in between. The CDR3 coding sequence is TGTGCCAGCGCCCGCGGTGGCACCGGGGAGCTGTTTTTT. Protein product: CASARGGTGELFF.

This clonotype was counted at least ten times. The chain combines TRBV5-1 with TRBJ1-2; 9 positions match TRBD1. V was clipped by 0 bases and J by 8 bases; unmatched bases: 8. Germline CDR1 is SGHRS and CDR2 is YFSETQ. The CDR3 contains 15 residues. The CDR3 loop reads CASSLAHRGLYGYTF. CDR3 bases: TGCGCCAGCAGCTTGGCCCACAGGGGGCTTTACGGCTACACCTTC.

The chain employs TRBV4-2 and TRBJ1-4, with D tentatively TRBD1 (5 bases). With 1 base removed from V and 5 bases from J, the gap between germline ends came to 11 bases. This CDR3 is built from 15 residues. Germline lookup yields CDR1 LGHNA and CDR2 YNFKEQ. CDR3 DNA: TGTGCCAGCAGCCAAGCCGGGGAGGGGAATGAAAAACTGTTTTTT. Encoded protein: CASSQAGEGNEKLFF.

The chain joins TRBV27 to TRBJ2-1; no firm D call. Germline-derived CDR1 and CDR2 are MNHEY and SMNVEV (reference sequence). There are 15 residues in the CDR3. Trimming took off 10 bases at V and 4 bases at J, with 20 bases between the two ends. The CDR3 sequence is CATSSGSPFYNEQFF. The DNA of the CDR3 is TGTGCCACCTCGAGTGGCAGCCCCTTTTACAATGAGCAGTTCTTC.

This clonotype appeared many times. The rearrangement links TRBV20-1 to TRBJ2-1; 13 nucleotides match TRBD2. The CDR3 is 15 residues long. Germline CDR1 and CDR2: DFQATT and SNEGSKA (reference sequence). V shed 5 bases and J 6 bases; nucleotides not matched to a gene: 7. The CDR3 protein is CSAYGGLAGVNEQFF. The CDR3 region has the DNA TGCAGTGCTTATGGCGGACTAGCGGGGGTCAATGAGCAGTTCTTC.

This clonotype was observed a few times. The chain links TRBV27 to TRBJ1-1; D is undetermined. Germline CDR1 is MNHEY and CDR2 is SMNVEV (reference sequence). Trimming took 5 bases from V and 4 from J, leaving 14 bases between them. This CDR3 region has 14 residues. The CDR3 DNA is TGTGCCAGCAGTCCCCGGGCTGAACCCACTGAAGCTTTCTTT. Translated, it gives CASSPRAEPTEAFF.

This clonotype was seen a few times. The chain has TRBV12-3 or TRBV12-4 and TRBJ1-2, with D unresolved. The CDR3 totals 13 residues. V was cut by 3 bases and J by 0 bases, with 5 bases left in between. The CDR3 sequence: CASSFLTNYGYTF. The CDR3 DNA sequence: TGTGCCAGCAGTTTTTTGACTAACTATGGCTACACCTTC.

The rearrangement joins TRBV6-4 to TRBJ1-2, with 9 bases aligning to TRBD1. The ends lost 7 bases at V and 5 bases at J; junction bases unmatched: 2. The CDR3 length is 12 residues. In germline, CDR1 is MRHNA, CDR2 SNTAGT. In DNA, the CDR3 is TGTGCCAGCACCGGGACAGGGTATGGCTACACCTTC. This codes for CASTGTGYGYTF.

Ten or more counts support this clonotype. V usage is TRBV5-6 and J usage is TRBJ1-2; 7 bases map to TRBD1. The CDR3 is made up of 12 amino acids. V trimming: 5 bases; J trimming: 13 bases; junction bases outside the gene matches: 11. Germline V gives CDR1 SGHDT, CDR2 YYEEEE. The CDR3 is CASRVAGGRLTF. The CDR3 DNA is TGTGCCAGCAGGGTTGCAGGGGGTCGCCTCACCTTC.

This clonotype occurred many times. V and J are TRBV11-3 and TRBJ2-2; D may be TRBD2 (6 bases). This CDR3 comprises 12 residues. CDR1 is SGHNT, CDR2 YENEEA, per germline. V gave up 4 bases and J gave up 7 bases, with 7 bases separating them. The CDR3 here is CASSSGGGELFF. CDR3 nucleotide sequence: TGTGCCAGCAGCTCCGGGGGCGGGGAGCTGTTTTTT.